The TCR beta chain under discussion was sequenced for a study of blood T cell repertoires in COVID-19. Study at large: The United States, Italy and Spain provided the acute and convalescent COVID-19 samples. T cells, B-cell-depleted T cells, or PBMCs provided the cDNA or gDNA that served as material.

As handled by the study authors: Amplification of reference gene primers was used by the study to estimate nucleated cell counts. TCRdb's copy holds only in-frame clones and misses some; the assay was immunoSEQ multiplex PCR. V, J and clone size reflect that table, while D and trimming were determined from the DNA. The data show some 150,000 clones, around 88% seen once. The CDR3 totals 13 residues. Trimming cost V 5 bases and J 7 bases; bases outside gene matches: 5. Germline V gene sequence: CDR1 GTSNPN, CDR2 SVGIG (reference sequence). Sequenced: peripheral blood. V is TRBV30 and J is TRBJ1-5; TRBD1 agrees at 10 bases. The origin of this receptor is a woman in her sixties with acute or convalescent COVID-19. CDR3 residues: CAWGTGATQPQHF. The CDR3 DNA reads as TGTGCCTGGGGGACAGGGGCGACCCAGCCCCAGCATTTT.